This T cell receptor (beta chain) derives from a study of cytomegalovirus exposure and HLA in healthy donors (dated by TCRdb to the late 2010s). Background on the whole study: According to an earlier analysis of several hundred of the donors, about 180 million T cells yielded roughly 110 million unique TCR beta sequences and about 300 Gb of sequence data. A later analysis re-analyzed previously published TCR beta repertoires from 666 donors and added high-resolution HLA genotyping to study TCR occurrence patterns. In the later analysis, no new phenotypic data were used to find candidate immune exposures; instead, reliance was placed on TCR beta sequences and their occurrence across donors. On average, about 240,000 unique TCR beta nucleotide sequences were sequenced per donor among 350 to 400 genotyped donors of the cohort, with 15% to 20% of those sequences being non-productive. Because of strong linkage in the cohort, five DR-DQ haplotypes were treated as single units for association and clustering. Donor age, sex, ethnicity and CMV serostatus were compiled together with the repertoire data. To predict cytomegalovirus infection status, the study combined high-throughput TCR immunosequencing, statistical association of individual TCRs with disease status, and machine learning. A separate validation cohort of over 95 different subjects was used in addition to the roughly 640-subject first cohort. Roughly 290 gigabases of sequencing data and around 85 million unique TCR sequences made up an early release that covered under 750 HLA-typed donors. All discovery cohort repertoires had been generated using a single sequencing platform. The T cell repertoires of 666 subjects were profiled by immunosequencing and related to cytomegalovirus serostatus. The study aimed to test whether cataloging public T cell receptors could reveal signatures of past pathogen exposure. The genetic ancestry cluster associated with self-reported Caucasian donors included around four fifths of the roughly 410 genotyped donors. HLA typing covered class I and class II loci at four-digit resolution. Typing coverage varied by locus: roughly 629-640 donors for A, B, C, DRB1 and DQB1; approximately 520 for DQA1; approximately 610 for DPA1; approximately 490 for DPB1. A later genetic analysis used genome-wide SNP genotypes for about 60% of the 666 donors, treating that subset as a discovery cohort. In an earlier analysis of several hundred of the donors, high-throughput TCR beta sequencing was used to judge whether each TCR beta V gene segment behaved as functional or pseudogenic. General findings and caveats noted by the study authors: Most CMV-associated TCR beta chains appeared to be HLA-restricted in a later analysis, and the HLA associations seemed to be driven largely by CMV exposure. In this cohort, only TCR beta chains were sequenced, and detectable features were limited by the absence of alpha or paired-chain data. Specific HLA alleles were associated with roughly 17,000 TCR beta sequences at a false discovery rate of 0.05 in a later analysis. Because some donors lacked HLA typing at each locus, the association tests relied only on the typed subset. A later analysis reported that several top co-occurrence clusters appeared linked to parvovirus B19, influenza, CMV and Epstein-Barr virus. Presence/absence analyses assumed roughly uniform sequencing depth across donors, an assumption that may not hold. Across donors, most TCR sequences were observed very rarely, whereas some public TCRs were present in many individuals. Assigning TCR associations to individual alleles was difficult when HLA alleles, especially DR and DQ, strongly co-occurred. In vitro tests confirmed that a few of the cytomegalovirus-associated TCR beta chains recognize cytomegalovirus antigens. The study gave a list of under 200 TCR beta chains associated with cytomegalovirus. In both the original and validation cohorts, the classifier was reported to diagnose cytomegalovirus status with high specificity and sensitivity. A later analysis found that HLA-associated TCR beta chains were more clonally expanded and had lower generation probabilities than equally common non-associated chains. For the cohort, immune exposure information was limited to CMV serostatus. A later analysis found that TCR association rates varied across HLA loci, with DRB1 alleles showing the most associated TCRs and HLA-C alleles the fewest. A group of highly shared sequence variants was considered likely to be a technical artifact of the sequencing pipeline. The earlier analysis of 587 of the donors excluded approximately 17 rarely observed V segments, including chromosome 9 orphons, because counts were too low. Compared with the 666-donor mean, donors in an Asian-associated ancestry cluster had fewer N-insertions in productive TCRs, according to a later genetic analysis. A further reported finding was that TCR beta sequences accurately predicted the HLA-A and HLA-B alleles for most subjects in the first cohort. Linkage disequilibrium might explain the correlated functional status among segregating V segments, but an unknown experimental factor could not be excluded. The authors suggested that the approach could potentially be generalized to other disease states and immunological phenotypes. The 87-base-pair reads could not distinguish some IMGT-functional V segments, including TRBV6-2 and TRBV6-3, so those segments were excluded. V-gene and J-gene trimming of TCR beta chains was associated with a missense DCLRE1C variant in a later genetic analysis, and the association was replicated in an independent cohort. In an earlier analysis of around 600 of the donors, most TCR beta V segments were observed in productive rearrangements about 87% or about 30% of the time, broadly matching IMGT annotations.

The cohort was made up of 666 healthy bone marrow donors. At the time of sampling, all cohort members were nominally healthy, though unrecorded immune exposures were likely present. The donor was CMV seropositive and belonged to the group of 250 to 300 seropositive cohort members. Every donor gave a peripheral blood sample, and the peripheral blood mononuclear cells from that sample were used for TCR beta sequencing. The Qiagen DNeasy Blood Extraction Kit was used to extract genomic DNA from the blood cell samples. Notes on this clone: Its antigen is currently not known. Base qualities are missing; no much larger clone stands one base away.

From its cysteine to its phenylalanine, the CDR3 spans 13 amino acids. Of the read, only the CDR3 DNA is kept; its 39 bases are in frame from base 1. The germline V gene (reference sequence) sets CDR1 to LNHDA and CDR2 to SQIVND. The junction carries 6 bases between V and J, which are trimmed by 0 bases and 3 bases respectively. Libraries were constructed by the immunoSEQ multiplex PCR assay. For the multiplex PCR, a mixture combining 60 forward primers for TCR Vbeta segments and 13 reverse primers for TCR Jbeta segments was used. The CDR3 region of rearranged TCR beta genes was amplified from genomic DNA with a multiplex PCR assay. The amplified TCR beta libraries were sequenced on the Illumina HiSeq System as 87-base-pair reads. The original methods were these. In a later analysis, 80 million or so unique TCR beta chains were counted across the roughly 610 repertoires, and roughly 11 million of these chains were shared by at least two donors. To remove PCR and sequencing errors, raw reads were error-corrected and collapsed into unique sequences using a nearest-neighbor algorithm that merged closely related sequences. CDR3 sequences were aligned to IMGT reference sequences to assign V, D and J gene segments. For a sequence to be retained, a match of at least six nucleotides to both a V gene segment and a J gene segment was required. A rearrangement was called productive if the CDR3 had no stop codons and remained in frame with V and J, and every other rearrangement was called non-productive. CDR3 was defined according to IMGT convention as the region running from the second conserved V-encoded cysteine to the conserved J-encoded phenylalanine. The earlier analysis of about 620 of the donors excluded sequences that lacked an unambiguous match to a single V gene segment. In an earlier analysis of several hundred of the donors, V segments were called functional above 56.7% productive rearrangements and were called segregating when the between-donor standard deviation exceeded 5%. A statistical classification framework was developed to diagnose cytomegalovirus status using the catalog of TCR beta chain sequences. In a later analysis, V and J genes were assigned by comparing TCR nucleotide sequences against IMGT/GENE-DB human TR gene sequences. Using the TCRdist pipeline, a later analysis assigned CDR3 sequences along with most-parsimonious VDJ recombination scenarios. In a later analysis, each TCR beta chain was defined by its CDR3 amino acid sequence together with its V-gene family, and reads lacking a unique V-gene family were excluded. As a way to deal with suspected cross-contamination and a sequencing artifact, a later analysis dropped hundreds of nucleotide sequences that were highly shared and had low generation probability. A later analysis calculated a clonal expansion index for each public chain from normalized within-repertoire ranks of inferred template counts. Generation probabilities in a later analysis came from a VDJ recombination model fitted to out-of-frame rearrangements, and those results were checked against IGoR. In a later analysis, hypergeometric tests were used to score TCR-TCR, TCR-HLA and TCR-CMV co-occurrence, with a repertoire-size bias correction applied to TCR pairs. In a later analysis, false discovery rates were estimated by permuting HLA or CMV assignments 20 times. In a later analysis, co-occurring TCRs were grouped using DBSCAN, with TCRdist sequence similarity added in when clustering inside HLA-allele-positive subsets. Co-occurrence clustering excluded repertoires with fewer than 30,000 or more than 120,000 public chains, plus five with anomalous nucleotide sharing. In its TCRdb copy, this immuneACCESS table keeps in-frame sequences only and misses some clones. Where compared with another copy, unresolved V genes explain less than half of these, and the others have no known cause. For V, J and clone size, that table is used; D and trimming come from the DNA. The sample includes 90,000 to 120,000 clones, with around 79% observed a single time. The ten most abundant clones make up roughly 14% of the sample.

This clonotype was sampled from a male donor in good health and CMV-seropositive. Sequencing was done on a sample of PBMCs. The chain links TRBV19 with TRBJ2-7; no confident D gene assignment can be made. This receptor carries the CDR3 CASSIDEYYEQYF. The DNA sequence reads TGTGCCAGTAGTATAGATGAGTACTACGAGCAGTACTTC.